This T cell receptor (beta chain) comes out of a study of blood T cell repertoires in COVID-19 (TCRdb year 2020). Looking at the study overall: Samples covering the acute and convalescent phases of COVID-19 were provided by collaborators in the United States, Italy and Spain. The prospective study material was composed of cDNA or gDNA derived from T cells, B-cell-depleted T cells, or PBMCs. Subjects who had been exposed to COVID-19, were actively infected with it, or had recovered from it provided the deeply sampled blood TCRbeta repertoires that made up the dataset. The repertoires were released in a freely available public database intended as a resource for research on the immune response to SARS-CoV-2. Samples were obtained from the ongoing ImmuneRACE study (first 160 participants) and from some 1,200 subjects provided by 6 global collaborators. Nearly every sample came with metadata listing a de-identified subject ID, COVID-19 status, age in years and sex. Where available, HLA class I and class II types were obtained from metadata supplied by the sample provider rather than from assay-based typing. Findings and caveats that apply to the study as a whole: Clinical and demographic metadata were provided uncurated, with the amount varying by source and participant.

Only a few counts were recorded for this clone. The clone's antigen remains unknown. Per-nucleotide qualities are absent, and no much larger clonotype sits a single base away. The CDR3 holds 13 amino acids from the cysteine to the phenylalanine. Only the CDR3 part of the read is kept: 39 bases, read in frame from the first base. CDR1 and CDR2 (SGHTA, FQGTGA) derive from the germline V gene. The junction shows trimming of 5 bases on V and 8 bases on J, plus 10 bases between the germline ends. The immunoSEQ Assay, a bias-controlled multiplex PCR, was used to amplify TCRbeta CDR3 regions from genomic DNA. Concerning the study's data processing: Within the assay, amplification of reference gene primers was used to estimate how many nucleated cells each sample contained. To quantify the absolute abundance of each unique TCRbeta CDR3 rearrangement, sequence reads were collapsed and filtered. For each sample, productive Simpson clonality was calculated as the square root of Simpson's diversity index across productive rearrangements. TCRdb retrieved this table from immuneACCESS and kept in-frame rearrangements only. Not all clones are present; in checked studies, unresolved V genes account for under half, and no reason is known for the remainder. That table is the source of V, J and clone size, and D and trimming were worked out from the DNA. The sample table shows roughly 380,000 clones, and about nine tenths are seen once. Jointly, the top ten make up about 1.6% of the sample.

In Seattle, one collaborating source enrolled patients while the infection was active and tracked those patients longitudinally over the course of disease. Each collaborating institution followed its own protocols to collect whole blood in K2EDTA tubes. For TCRbeta analysis, collaborators shipped samples in one of three forms: frozen whole blood, isolated PBMCs, or DNA extracted from either of those sample types. Sequenced input: peripheral blood. This TCR was recovered from a woman aged 35 to 49 with COVID-19, enrolled during active disease. The V and J segments used are TRBV7-3 and TRBJ1-6; TRBD1 is possibly the D segment (5 matching bases). The sequenced DNA: TGTGCCAGCAGCCACAAAGGGGATTCACCCCTCCACTTT. Its coded protein is CASSHKGDSPLHF.